This T cell receptor beta chain was recovered during a study of cytomegalovirus exposure and HLA in healthy donors. Findings of the study overall: Later analysis suggested links between common viral pathogens and several top significant clusters.

Of note for this clone: Its antigen is as yet unknown.

PCR used 60 Vbeta primers and 13 Jbeta primers. Data came from immunoSEQ multiplex PCR; TCRdb stores just in-frame clones and leaves some out. Among 240,000 or so clones listed, around 81% were seen once. Unrecorded immune exposure was likely among donors, who were nominally healthy when sampled. The V and J ends lost 3 bases and 4 bases respectively, with 11 bases between them. Germline CDR1 is GTSNPN and CDR2 is SVGIG (reference sequence). The CDR3 runs to 13 residues. The origin of this receptor is an older woman in good health and CMV-seropositive. The V and J genes are TRBV30 and TRBJ2-3, with D uncertain. The material sequenced was PBMCs. The chain's CDR3 is CAWSPRVADTQYF. In DNA form, the CDR3 reads TGTGCCTGGAGCCCCCGGGTCGCAGATACGCAGTATTTT.